This is a list of T cell receptor beta chains from one sample in a study of regulatory T cells in long-lasting Graves disease. Each CDR3 protein is one row after TCRdb ran MiXCR on the multiplex PCR reads. This sample carries 400,000 to 500,000 distinct CDR3 sequences, 11% to 15% of them seen once, and the ten largest clones take about a sixth. These same data were also listed under a study on T cells in Graves' hyperthyroidism and ophthalmopathy.

The specimen comprised peripheral blood mononuclear cells (PBMCs), sampled at new diagnosis, from a patient treated with antithyroid drugs. These receptor sequences come from a woman aged 50 to 60 with Graves disease. The conserved cysteine and the conserved F or W are not part of the CDR3 here. Size is omitted from some rows. Given values are once, few, many or a class for expanded clones.

j_call | v_call | clone_size | cdr3_aa
TRBJ2-3 | TRBV7-2 | many | ASSLGDRSTDTQY
TRBJ2-3 | TRBV7-2 | many | ASSPDRRPGTDTQY
TRBJ1-1 | TRBV12-3/TRBV12-4 | many | ASSRRENTEAF
TRBJ1-4 | TRBV28 | . | ASSSGQYSPTEELF
TRBJ1-2 | TRBV28 | many | ASSSTGGNYGYT
TRBJ2-3 | TRBV29-1 | . | SVQAGGQSTDTQY
TRBJ2-7 | TRBV3-1 | many | ASTTQGEQY
TRBJ2-7 | TRBV7-2 | many | ASSPGAGGVSYEQY
TRBJ1-5 | TRBV7-8 | many | ASSLSRTDSNQPQH
TRBJ2-2 | TRBV5-1 | many | ASTPSASGMGTGELF
TRBJ2-2 | TRBV6-5 | many | ASSFPRGGLANTGELF